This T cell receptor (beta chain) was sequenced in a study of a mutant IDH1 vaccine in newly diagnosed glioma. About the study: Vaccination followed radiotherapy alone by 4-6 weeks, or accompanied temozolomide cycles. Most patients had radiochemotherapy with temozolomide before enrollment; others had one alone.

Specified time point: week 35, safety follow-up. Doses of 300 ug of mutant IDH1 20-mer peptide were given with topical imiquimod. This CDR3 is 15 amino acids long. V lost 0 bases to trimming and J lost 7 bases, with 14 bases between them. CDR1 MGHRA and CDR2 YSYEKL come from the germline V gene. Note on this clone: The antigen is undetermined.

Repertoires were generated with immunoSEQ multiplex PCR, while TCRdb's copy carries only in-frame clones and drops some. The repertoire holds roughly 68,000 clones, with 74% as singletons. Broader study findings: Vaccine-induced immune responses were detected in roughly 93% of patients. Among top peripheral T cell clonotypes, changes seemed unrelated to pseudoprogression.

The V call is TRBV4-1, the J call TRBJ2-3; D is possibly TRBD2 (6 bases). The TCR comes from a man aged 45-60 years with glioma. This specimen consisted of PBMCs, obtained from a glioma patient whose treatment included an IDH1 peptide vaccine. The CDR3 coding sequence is TGCGCCAGCAGCCAAGATAGGGCGGGGCGGAATACGCAGTATTTT. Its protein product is CASSQDRAGRNTQYF.